This T cell receptor (beta chain) originates from a study of beta chain features in type 1 diabetes (dated by TCRdb to 2016 to 2019). Regarding the complete study: Patients and healthy donors did not differ in mean age, gender distribution, total cell number or subset yield. A total of around 110,000,000 sorted cells were examined across all samples, and a strong correlation was observed between cell number per subset and RNA yield. The study compared TCRB repertoires of sorted circulating CD4+ T cell subsets between recently diagnosed type 1 diabetes patients and matched healthy donors. Regulatory and stem cell-like memory subsets were obtained from only 8 patients and roughly eight healthy donors, while naive and central memory subsets were obtained from all 30 or so donors. What the research found in general, with its limitations: Naive, central memory and regulatory TCRB repertoires appeared to be more alike among patients than among healthy donors. At VDJ recombination sites, patients with type 1 diabetes made fewer insertions and deleted more nucleotides, a pattern implying thymic rearrangement abnormalities. In all four CD4+ subsets, TCRB CDR3 length was moderately but significantly shorter in type 1 diabetes patients. PCR may preferentially amplify shorter templates, but because patient and control samples were amplified and corrected together, any resulting skew would affect both groups equally. Because cDNA rather than genomic DNA was sequenced, highly expressing activated cells could have been over-represented, although no difference in activation and CD3 levels was found between groups. Because small numbers of individuals were included in the HLA sub-analyses, any influence of HLA type on TCRB rearrangement was left unresolved.

A single peripheral blood draw of around 0.11 L on average was collected from each donor into heparinised tubes. Using a panel that included CD45RO, CCR7, CD25, CD127, CD95 and CD27, naive, central memory, regulatory and stem cell-like memory CD4+ T cells were sorted on a BD FACSAria II. Every sorted population had a purity above 95%. PBMCs were isolated immediately by Lymphoprep density gradient centrifugation and stained directly without culture. So that batch effects would be minimized, each experiment stained and sorted samples in pairs, pairing one healthy donor with one patient. The High Capacity cDNA Reverse Transcription Kit was used to reverse transcribe all of the isolated RNA, meaning that expressed TCRB transcripts were what got sequenced. Stem cell-like memory T cell samples underwent survey-depth immunoSEQ sequencing, averaging approximately 1 million total reads per sample. Sorted cells were lysed in RLT buffer and RNA was extracted with DNase-treated RNeasy Micro or Mini kits, depending on cell number. Each cell subset was processed separately to prevent cross-contamination, with patient and healthy donor samples processed together. The immunoSEQ multiplex PCR was used to amplify TCRB sequences from cDNA, generating 87-bp fragments that spanned the CDR3 region. Amplicons were sequenced on the Illumina HiSeq platform. Per the authors' processing: Synthetic template baselines were used to correct PCR bias computationally, reads within Hamming distance 2 were collapsed together, and singletons that could not be merged were discarded. Reads were aligned to IMGT to assign V, D and J genes, CDR3 length, and insertions or deletions at six rearrangement sites. Within each subset, clonotype counts were normalized to the number of sorted cells before true diversity and Gini coefficients were calculated with the tcR R package. Repertoire sharing was quantified using the overlap coefficient calculated on TCRB nucleotide sequences. TCRdb limited this immuneACCESS table to in-frame rearrangements with V and J called. A share of clones is missing; checked studies link under half to unresolved V genes, and the rest is unexplained. V and J calls and clone size are given by that table; D and trimming were obtained from the DNA. This sample lists 35,000 to 50,000 clones; about 50% were detected once. The ten largest clones add up to about 0.25% of the sample.

From the cysteine through the phenylalanine, the CDR3 covers 12 amino acids. Of the read, only the CDR3 DNA is kept; its 36 bases are in frame from base 1. V sheds 4 bases and J sheds 6 bases, leaving 8 bases between their ends. CDR1 and CDR2 (KGHSH, LQKENI) derive from the germline V gene. The table lists this clone with a few counts. Its antigen is unknown. The record has no base qualities; no much larger clone is one base away. Sequenced material: stem cell memory CD4+ T cells from blood. The sample's cell subset or site label, decoded: stem cell-like memory CD4+ T cells. Recombination linked TRBV18 to TRBJ2-3; there is no confident call for the D gene. This TCR derives from a woman in her 30s in good health. The nucleotide sequence is given as TGTGCCAGCTCACGGGCCAGGGATACGCAGTATTTT. It encodes CASSRARDTQYF. Joined to the reference TRBV18 and TRBJ2-3 proteins, this CDR3 gives the full variable domain: NAGVMQNPRHLVRRRGQEARLRCSPMKGHSHVYWYRQLPEEGLKFMVYLQKENIIDESGMPKERFSAEFPKEGPSILRIQQVVRGDSAAYFCASSRARDTQYFGPGTRLTVL.